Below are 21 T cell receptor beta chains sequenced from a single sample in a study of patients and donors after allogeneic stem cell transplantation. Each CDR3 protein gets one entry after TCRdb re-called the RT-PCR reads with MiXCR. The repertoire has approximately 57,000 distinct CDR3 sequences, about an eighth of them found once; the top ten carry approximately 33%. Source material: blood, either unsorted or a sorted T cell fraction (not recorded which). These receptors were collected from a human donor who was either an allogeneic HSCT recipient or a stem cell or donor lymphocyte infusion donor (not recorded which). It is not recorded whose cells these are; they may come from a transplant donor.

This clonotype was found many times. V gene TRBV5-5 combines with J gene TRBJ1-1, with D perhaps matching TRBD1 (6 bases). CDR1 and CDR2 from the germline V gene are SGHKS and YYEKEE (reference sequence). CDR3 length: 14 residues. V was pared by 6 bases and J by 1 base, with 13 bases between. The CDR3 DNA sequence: TGTGCCAGCAACAGGGACGGCCCGAACACTGAAGCTTTCTTT. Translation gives CASNRDGPNTEAFF.

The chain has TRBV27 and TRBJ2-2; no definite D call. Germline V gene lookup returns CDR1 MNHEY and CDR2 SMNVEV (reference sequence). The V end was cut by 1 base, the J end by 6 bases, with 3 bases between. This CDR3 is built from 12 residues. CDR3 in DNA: TGTGCCAGCAGTTTATGGCCCGGGGAGCTGTTTTTT. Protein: CASSLWPGELFF.

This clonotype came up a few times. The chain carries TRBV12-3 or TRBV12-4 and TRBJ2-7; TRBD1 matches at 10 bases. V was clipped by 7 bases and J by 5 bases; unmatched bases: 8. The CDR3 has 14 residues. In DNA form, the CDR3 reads TGTGCCAGCAAACCCGGGACAGGGGTGGACGAGCAGTACTTC. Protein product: CASKPGTGVDEQYF.

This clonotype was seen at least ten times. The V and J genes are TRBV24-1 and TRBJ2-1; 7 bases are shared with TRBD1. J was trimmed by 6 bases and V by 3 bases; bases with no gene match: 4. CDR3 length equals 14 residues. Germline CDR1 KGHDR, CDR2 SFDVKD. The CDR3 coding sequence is TGTGCCACCAGTGATATCGGGACAGCCAATGAGCAGTTCTTC. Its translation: CATSDIGTANEQFF.

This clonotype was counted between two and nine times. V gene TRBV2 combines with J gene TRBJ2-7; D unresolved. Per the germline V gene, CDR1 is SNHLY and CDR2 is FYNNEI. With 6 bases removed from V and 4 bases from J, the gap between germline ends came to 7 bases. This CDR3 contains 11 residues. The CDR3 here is CASRSEYEQYF. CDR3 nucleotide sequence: TGTGCCAGCAGAAGCGAGTACGAGCAGTACTTC.

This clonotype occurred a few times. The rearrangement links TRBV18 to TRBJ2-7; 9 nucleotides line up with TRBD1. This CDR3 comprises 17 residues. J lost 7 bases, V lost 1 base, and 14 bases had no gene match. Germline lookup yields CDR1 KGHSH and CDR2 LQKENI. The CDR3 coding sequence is TGTGCCAGCTCACCACGGACAGGGGATGGGACTTCTAGAGAGCAGTACTTC. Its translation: CASSPRTGDGTSREQYF.

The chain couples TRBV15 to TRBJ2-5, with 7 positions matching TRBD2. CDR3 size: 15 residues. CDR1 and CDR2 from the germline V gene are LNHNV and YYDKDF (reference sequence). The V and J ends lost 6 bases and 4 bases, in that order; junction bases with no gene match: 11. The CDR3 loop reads CATSREGGVGETQYF. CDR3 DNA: TGTGCCACCAGTAGGGAGGGAGGGGTAGGAGAGACCCAGTACTTC. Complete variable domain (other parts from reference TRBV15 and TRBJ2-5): DAMVIQNPRYQVTQFGKPVTLSCSQTLNHNVMYWYQQKSSQAPKLLFHYYDKDFNNEADTPDNFQSRRPNTSFCFLDIRSPGLGDTAMYLCATSREGGVGETQYFGPGTRLLVL.

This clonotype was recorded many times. CDR3 bases: TGCGCCAGCAGTTACGGGGATAGGACTGAAGCTTTCTTT. Translation gives CASSYGDRTEAFF. The J gene is TRBJ1-1, the V gene TRBV5-1; no definite D call. V lost 5 bases and J lost 5, with 13 bases in between. CDR3 size: 13 residues. Germline CDR1 reads SGHRS; CDR2 reads YFSETQ. Filled out from reference TRBV5-1 and TRBJ1-1, the complete variable domain reads KAGVTQTPRYLIKTRGQQVTLSCSPISGHRSVSWYQQTPGQGLQFLFEYFSETQRNKGNFPGRFSGRQFSNSRSEMNVSTLELGDSALYLCASSYGDRTEAFFGQGTRLTVV.

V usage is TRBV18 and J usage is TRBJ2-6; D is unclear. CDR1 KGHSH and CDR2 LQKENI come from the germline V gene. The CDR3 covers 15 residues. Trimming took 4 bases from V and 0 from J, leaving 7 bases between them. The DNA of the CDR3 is TGTGCCAGCTCACAGGAAAGCTCTGGGGCCAACGTCCTGACTTTC. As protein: CASSQESSGANVLTF.

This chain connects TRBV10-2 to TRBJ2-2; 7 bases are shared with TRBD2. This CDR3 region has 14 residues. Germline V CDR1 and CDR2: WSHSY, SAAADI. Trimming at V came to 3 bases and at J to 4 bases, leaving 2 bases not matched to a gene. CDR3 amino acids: CASSDAGVTGELFF. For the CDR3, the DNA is TGCGCCAGCAGTGATGCGGGAGTCACCGGGGAGCTGTTTTTT.

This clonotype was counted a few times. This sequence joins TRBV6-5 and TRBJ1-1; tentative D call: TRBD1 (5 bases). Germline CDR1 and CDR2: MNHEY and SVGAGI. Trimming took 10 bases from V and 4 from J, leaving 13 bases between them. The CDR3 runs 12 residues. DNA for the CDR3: TGTGCCACCCGGGGAGGGGCCACTGAAGCTTTCTTT. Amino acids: CATRGGATEAFF.

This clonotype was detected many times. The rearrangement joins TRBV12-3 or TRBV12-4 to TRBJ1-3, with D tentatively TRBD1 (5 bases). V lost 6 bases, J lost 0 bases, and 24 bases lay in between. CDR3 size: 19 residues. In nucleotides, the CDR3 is TGTGCCAGCAGAACCAGACAGAAGACGATGATAAACTCTGGAAACACCATATATTTT. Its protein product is CASRTRQKTMINSGNTIYF.

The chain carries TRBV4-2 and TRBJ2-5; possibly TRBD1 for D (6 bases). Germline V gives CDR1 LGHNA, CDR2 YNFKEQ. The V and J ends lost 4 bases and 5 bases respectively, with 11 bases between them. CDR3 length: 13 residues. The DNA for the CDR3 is TGTGCCAGCAGCCCGCCAGGGGATGAGACCCAGTACTTC. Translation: CASSPPGDETQYF.

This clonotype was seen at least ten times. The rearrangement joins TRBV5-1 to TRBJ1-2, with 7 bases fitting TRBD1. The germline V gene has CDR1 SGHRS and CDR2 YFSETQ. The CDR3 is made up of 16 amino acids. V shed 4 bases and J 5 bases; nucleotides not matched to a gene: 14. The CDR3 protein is CASSKSGTEPFYGYTF. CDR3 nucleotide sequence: TGCGCCAGCAGCAAAAGTGGGACAGAGCCGTTTTATGGCTACACCTTC.

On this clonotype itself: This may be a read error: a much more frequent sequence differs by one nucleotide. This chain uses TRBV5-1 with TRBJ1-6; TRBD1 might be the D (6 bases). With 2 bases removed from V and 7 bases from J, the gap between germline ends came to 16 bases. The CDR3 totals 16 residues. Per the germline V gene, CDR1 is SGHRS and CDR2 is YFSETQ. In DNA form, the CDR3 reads TGCGCCAGCAGCTTATGGACGGACAGCGGAAATTCACCCCTCCACTTT. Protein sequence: CASSLWTDSGNSPLHF.

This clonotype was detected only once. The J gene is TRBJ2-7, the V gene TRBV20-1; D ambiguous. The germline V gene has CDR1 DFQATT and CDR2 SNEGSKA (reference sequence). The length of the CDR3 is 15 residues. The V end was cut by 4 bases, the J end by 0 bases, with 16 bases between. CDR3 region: CSAKIREERSYEQYF. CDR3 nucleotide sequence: TGCAGTGCTAAAATCCGTGAGGAGCGCTCCTACGAGCAGTACTTC.

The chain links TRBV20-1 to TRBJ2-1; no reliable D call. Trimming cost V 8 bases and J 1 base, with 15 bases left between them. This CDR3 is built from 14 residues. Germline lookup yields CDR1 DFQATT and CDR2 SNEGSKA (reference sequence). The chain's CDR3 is CSSPPHRSYNEQFF. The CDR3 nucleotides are TGCAGTTCCCCCCCCCATAGGTCCTACAATGAGCAGTTCTTC.

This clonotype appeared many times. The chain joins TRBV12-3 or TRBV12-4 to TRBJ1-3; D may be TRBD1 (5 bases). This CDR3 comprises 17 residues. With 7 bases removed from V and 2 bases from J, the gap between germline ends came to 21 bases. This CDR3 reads CASTPNKGRLAGNTIYF. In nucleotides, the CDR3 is TGTGCCAGCACCCCAAACAAGGGGAGGCTAGCTGGAAACACCATATATTTT.

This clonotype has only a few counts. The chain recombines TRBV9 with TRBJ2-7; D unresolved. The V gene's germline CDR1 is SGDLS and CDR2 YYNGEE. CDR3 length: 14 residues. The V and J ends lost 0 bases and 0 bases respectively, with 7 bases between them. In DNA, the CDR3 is TGTGCCAGCAGCGTAGCTCGGGCCTCCTACGAGCAGTACTTC. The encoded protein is CASSVARASYEQYF.

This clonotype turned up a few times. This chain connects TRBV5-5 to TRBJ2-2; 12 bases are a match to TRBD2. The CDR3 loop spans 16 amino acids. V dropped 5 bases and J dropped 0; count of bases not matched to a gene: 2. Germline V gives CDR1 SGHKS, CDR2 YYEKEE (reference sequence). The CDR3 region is CASRRTSGTNTGELFF. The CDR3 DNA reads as TGTGCCAGCAGACGGACTAGCGGGACGAACACCGGGGAGCTGTTTTTT.

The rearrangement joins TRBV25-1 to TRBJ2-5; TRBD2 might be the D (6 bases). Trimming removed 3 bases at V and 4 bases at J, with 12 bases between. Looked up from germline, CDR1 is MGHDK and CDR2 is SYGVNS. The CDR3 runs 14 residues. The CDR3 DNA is TGTGCCAGCAGTGATACGGGAGTCCGAGAGACCCAGTACTTC. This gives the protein CASSDTGVRETQYF.